This T cell receptor beta chain was sequenced in a study of T cell responses to AZD1222 COVID-19 vaccine. Points from the study as a whole: Only six or seven AZD1222 recipients tested seropositive at baseline. Mostly white British, mostly female donors; authors suggested clonal diversity may be underestimated. There were repertoire samples only from the period after the peak T cell response.

As regards this clone: Its antigen is undetermined.

Germline V gene data show CDR1 as MDHEN and CDR2 as SYDVKM. The germline V and J ends were trimmed by 8 bases and 8 bases, with 12 bases remaining between them. This CDR3 region has 12 residues. Produced via immunoSEQ multiplex PCR; TCRdb's table is partial and in-frame only. The sample contains about 86,000 clones, 90% of which appear only once. The sequence was collected from an adult in good health. This sequence joins TRBV28 and TRBJ1-4; the D is unclear. The specimen comprised peripheral blood, sampled on day 0 of AZD1222 vaccination. The CDR3 DNA reads as TGTGCCAGCTTTAGTGTAAACGAAAAACTGTTTTTT. It is translated as CASFSVNEKLFF. The variable domain in full, completed from reference TRBV28 and TRBJ1-4, reads DVKVTQSSRYLVKRTGEKVFLECVQDMDHENMFWYRQDPGLGLRLIYFSYDVKMKEKGDIPEGYSVSREKKERFSLILESASTNQTSMYLCASFSVNEKLFFGSGTQLSVL.